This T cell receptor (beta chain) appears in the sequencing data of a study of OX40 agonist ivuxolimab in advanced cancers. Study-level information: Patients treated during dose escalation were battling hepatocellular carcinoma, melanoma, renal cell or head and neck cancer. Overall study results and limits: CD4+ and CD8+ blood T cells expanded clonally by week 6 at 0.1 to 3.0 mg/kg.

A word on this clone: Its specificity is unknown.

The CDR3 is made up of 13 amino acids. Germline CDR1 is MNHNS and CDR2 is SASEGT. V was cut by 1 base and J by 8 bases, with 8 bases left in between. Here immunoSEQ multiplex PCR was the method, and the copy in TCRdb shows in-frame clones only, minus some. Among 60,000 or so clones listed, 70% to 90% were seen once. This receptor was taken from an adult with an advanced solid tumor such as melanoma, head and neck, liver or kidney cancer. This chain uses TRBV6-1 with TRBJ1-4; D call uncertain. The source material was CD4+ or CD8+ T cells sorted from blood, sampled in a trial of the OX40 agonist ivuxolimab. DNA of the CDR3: TGTGCCAGCAGTGAAGGGGTGGTGGAAAAACTGTTTTTT. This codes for CASSEGVVEKLFF.